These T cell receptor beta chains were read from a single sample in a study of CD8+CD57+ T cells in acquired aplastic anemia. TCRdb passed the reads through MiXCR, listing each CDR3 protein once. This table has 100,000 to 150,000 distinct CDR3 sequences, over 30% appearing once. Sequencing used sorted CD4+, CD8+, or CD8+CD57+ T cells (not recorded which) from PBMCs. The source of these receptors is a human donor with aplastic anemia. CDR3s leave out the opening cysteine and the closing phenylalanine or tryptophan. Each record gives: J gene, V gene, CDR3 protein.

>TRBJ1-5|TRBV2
ASSLTGRSNQPQH
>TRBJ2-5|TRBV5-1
ASSLEDRGETQY
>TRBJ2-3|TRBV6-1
ASTSEGFWGDTQY
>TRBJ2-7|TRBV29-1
SVEGTEADYEQY
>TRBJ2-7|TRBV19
ASSIGDTYEQY
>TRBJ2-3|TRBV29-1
SVRLAGSTDTQY
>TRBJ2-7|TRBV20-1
SAGSRGYEQY
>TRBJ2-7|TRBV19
ASGNGQGAF
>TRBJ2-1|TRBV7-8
ASSLWTSSYNEQF
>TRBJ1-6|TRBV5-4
ASKKDRGDSPLH
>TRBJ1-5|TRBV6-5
ASSYSNRGGSNQPQH
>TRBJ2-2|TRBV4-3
ASSLTHGTGELF
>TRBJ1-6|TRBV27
ASRKVGTTGNSPLH
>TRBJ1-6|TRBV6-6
ASSPTGGGNSPLH
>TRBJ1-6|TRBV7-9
ASSPTGWSPLH
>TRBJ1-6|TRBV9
ASSLGGHKFSPLH
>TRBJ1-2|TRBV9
ASRDSGYGYT
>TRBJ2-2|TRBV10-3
AISGAGRNTGELF
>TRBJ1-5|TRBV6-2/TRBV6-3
ASGRGVRQPQH
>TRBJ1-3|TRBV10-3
AISESGRNTIY
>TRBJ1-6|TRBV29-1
SAGQVWCG
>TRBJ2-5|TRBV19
ASSTTAPQETQY
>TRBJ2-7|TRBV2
ASSAQGASYEQY
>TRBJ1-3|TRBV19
ASSRGGSGNTIY
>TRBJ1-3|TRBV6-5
ASSSTGSGNTIY
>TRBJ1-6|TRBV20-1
SARVVTQGANDSPLH
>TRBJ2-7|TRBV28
ASMRHFSYEQY
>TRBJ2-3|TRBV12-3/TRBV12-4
ASSRKRTSGATDTQY
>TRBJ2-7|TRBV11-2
ASSSYFDRGLHEQY
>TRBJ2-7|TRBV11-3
ASSLPSGTGEQY
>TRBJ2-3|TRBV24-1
ATSDLTGRETDTQY
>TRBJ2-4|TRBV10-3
AISETGNQNIQY
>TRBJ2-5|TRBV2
ASSGGGGGQETQY
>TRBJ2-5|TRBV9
ASSVRPSGGARETQY
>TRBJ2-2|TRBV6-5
ASSTLAGTNTGELF
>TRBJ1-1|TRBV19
ASSHRGEGAEAF
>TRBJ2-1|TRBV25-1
ASSEQGGGNEQF
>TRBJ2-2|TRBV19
ASAIRAGASFANTGELF